The TCR beta chain under discussion was sequenced for a study of OX40 agonist ivuxolimab in advanced cancers. Sequencing used immunoSEQ multiplex PCR; TCRdb keeps in-frame clones, though not all of them. This sample has 90,000 to 100,000 clones, with 95% to 96% found just once. Whole-study findings and limits: The 0.1-3.0 mg/kg partial responders had among the lowest clonal expansion.

Regarding this clone: Its antigen is not known.

V gave up 1 base and J gave up 0 bases; unmatched junction bases: 7. Germline V gene sequence: CDR1 SGHTA, CDR2 FQGNSA. CDR3 length equals 19 residues. The sequenced sample was CD4+ or CD8+ T cells sorted from blood, obtained in a trial of the OX40 agonist ivuxolimab. V gene TRBV7-2 combines with J gene TRBJ1-6; 9 positions match TRBD1. This sequence originates from an adult with an advanced solid tumor such as melanoma, head and neck, liver or kidney cancer. Here the CDR3 DNA reads TGTGCCAGCAGCTTAGTAGGACAGGGGCCAAGCTCCTATAATTCACCCCTCCACTTT. Protein sequence: CASSLVGQGPSSYNSPLHF.